These T cell receptor beta chains were read from a single sample in a study of T-cell reconstitution after alpha-beta-depleted transplantation in children. TCRdb processed the PCR reads anew with MiXCR; each CDR3 protein has one entry. The data show hundreds of thousands of distinct CDR3 sequences, roughly 13% seen once. This sample comprised PBMCs, obtained before TCRalphabeta/CD19-depleted stem cell transplant. The receptor source for this set is a girl under 10 years old with congenital amegakaryocytic thrombocytopenia, due to receive a stem cell transplant. Each CDR3 is given with its conserved first and last residue. D genes are given only for firm matches. Size is omitted from some rows. Given values are once, few, many or a class for expanded clones.

D	V	size	J	DNA	CDR3
TRBD2	TRBV5-1	few	TRBJ2-3	TGCGCCAGCAGCTTGGCCCGAGCGGGAGGGCCAAATACGCAGTATTTT	CASSLARAGGPNTQYF
NA	TRBV5-1	many	TRBJ2-5	TGCGCCAGCAGTGACGGTCGGCCAGAGACCCAGTACTTC	CASSDGRPETQYF
NA	TRBV19	NA	TRBJ1-1	TGTGCCAGTACCTGGGGTTCAAATTCGGGGGGCACTGAAGCTTTCTTT	CASTWGSNSGGTEAFF
NA	TRBV30	few	TRBJ1-4	TGTGCCTGCCTGTGGTGGCAGGGAACAACTAATGAAAAACTGTTTTTT	CACLWWQGTTNEKLFF
NA	TRBV18	many	TRBJ2-7	TGTGCCAGCTCATCAAGCACGTCGCCCTACGAGCAGTACTTC	CASSSSTSPYEQYF
TRBD1	TRBV20-1	many	TRBJ2-7	TGCAGTGCTAGCAGGGGGCAGGACGAGCAGTACTTC	CSASRGQDEQYF
TRBD2	TRBV5-5	many	TRBJ2-7	TGTGCCAGCAGCTTTTTCCTACCGGGACTAGCGGCGCGTTACGAGCAGTACTTC	CASSFFLPGLAARYEQYF
NA	TRBV2	NA	TRBJ2-2	TGTGCCAGCAGAGTACTAGCTGGGCAGCTGTTTTTT	CASRVLAGQLFF
TRBD1	TRBV7-9	NA	TRBJ1-2	TGTGCCAGCAGCCAAGGGACAGGTTATCCCTATGGCTACACCTTC	CASSQGTGYPYGYTF
NA	TRBV20-1	NA	TRBJ1-2	TGCAGTGCTGGGACACCATACTATGGCTACACCTTC	CSAGTPYYGYTF
NA	TRBV11-1	few	TRBJ2-7	TGTGCCAGCAGCTTGGAAAGGGGTAGAAGCGACGAGCAGTACTTC	CASSLERGRSDEQYF
NA	TRBV12-3/TRBV12-4	many	TRBJ2-1	TGTGCCAGCACCCCCAAGGGGATGAATGAGCAGTTCTTC	CASTPKGMNEQFF
NA	TRBV5-1	NA	TRBJ2-3	TGCGCCAGCAGCTTACCCCCCGGAGGGAGCGGAGGCACAGATACGCAGTATTTT	CASSLPPGGSGGTDTQYF
TRBD2	TRBV28	many	TRBJ2-3	TGTGCCAGCAGCCCATACTATAGCGGGAGGGGCACAGATACGCAGTATTTT	CASSPYYSGRGTDTQYF
NA	TRBV11-2	few	TRBJ2-5	TGTGCCAGCAGACCCTACCCAGCCGGCTGGGAGACCCAGTACTTC	CASRPYPAGWETQYF
NA	TRBV28	NA	TRBJ2-4	TGTGCCAGCAGCTGGGGGAACATTCAGTACTTC	CASSWGNIQYF
NA	TRBV20-1	few	TRBJ2-5	TGCAGTGCTAGAGACCCCGAAGAAGGGCCTCAAGAGACCCAGTACTTC	CSARDPEEGPQETQYF
NA	TRBV20-1	few	TRBJ2-7	TGCTGTGCTAGAGATTTCGTAAGCGGAAGCTCCTACGAGCAGTACTTC	CCARDFVSGSSYEQYF
NA	TRBV29-1	many	TRBJ1-3	TGCAGCGTTGAGCGAGTCGCGGGAAACACCATATATTTT	CSVERVAGNTIYF
TRBD1	TRBV4-2	few	TRBJ2-2	TGTGCCAGCAGCCAGGAAGGACAGGATCACACCGGGGAGCTGTTTTTT	CASSQEGQDHTGELFF
NA	TRBV27	few	TRBJ2-3	TGTGCCAGCAGTGCTTACAGGCTACAAGACACAGATACGCAGTATTTT	CASSAYRLQDTDTQYF
NA	TRBV20-1	many	TRBJ2-1	TGCAGTGCTATGGTTTTAGCCGGGTCGTCCTACAATGAGCAGTTCTTC	CSAMVLAGSSYNEQFF
NA	TRBV5-6	NA	TRBJ2-2	TGTGCCAGCAGCCTTCCGGGGGCAGGGGGAAACACCGGGGAGCTGTTTTTT	CASSLPGAGGNTGELFF
NA	TRBV29-1	NA	TRBJ2-1	TGCAGCGTTGGTCCGCTTAGGACTTACAATGAGCAGTTCTTC	CSVGPLRTYNEQFF
NA	TRBV12-5	many	TRBJ1-1	TGTGCTATCTACACGGACACTGAAGCTTTCTTT	CAIYTDTEAFF
NA	TRBV2	NA	TRBJ1-5	TGTGCCAGCAGTGTGGGAGATCAGCCCCAGCATTTT	CASSVGDQPQHF
NA	TRBV5-1	NA	TRBJ1-2	TGCGCCAGCAGCCTACAAGCAGGGACCTCTCACTATGGCTACACCTTC	CASSLQAGTSHYGYTF
TRBD1	TRBV5-1	few	TRBJ2-2	TGCGCCAGCAGCTCCAGGACAGGGAGCGACACCGGGGAGCTGTTTTTT	CASSSRTGSDTGELFF
NA	TRBV12-3/TRBV12-4	NA	TRBJ1-3	TGTGCCAGCAGTTTTCGGTCTACGGGCTCTGGAAACACCATATATTTT	CASSFRSTGSGNTIYF
NA	TRBV5-1	many	TRBJ1-1	TGTGCCAGCAGCTTGACAGAAAACACTGAAGCTTTCTTT	CASSLTENTEAFF
NA	TRBV10-3	many	TRBJ2-3	TGTGCCATCAATTCCGGGAATTCCACAGATACGCAGTATTTT	CAINSGNSTDTQYF
NA	TRBV5-1	many	TRBJ2-3	TGCGCCAGCAGCCCTCACTACGACTTTTTACCGAGCACAGATACGCAGTATTTT	CASSPHYDFLPSTDTQYF